The clone carrying this T cell receptor beta chain was observed at least ten times. This entry is derived from a study of identical twins. Unmatched junction bases numbered 11, after V lost 7 bases and J lost 6 bases. CDR1 is SQVTM, CDR2 ANQGSEA, per germline. The CDR3 contains 13 residues. TCRdb reanalysed the 5' RACE reads using MiXCR and keeps one entry per CDR3 protein. The table lists 350,000 to 400,000 distinct CDR3 sequences, about 9% of them singletons. The TCR comes from a woman between 50 and 59 years old in good health. The V gene is TRBV29-1, the J gene TRBJ2-7; 8 bases agree with TRBD1. Sequenced sample: naive T cells sorted from blood. The CDR3 reads CSAQTGDGGEQYF. CDR3 sequence (DNA): TGCAGCGCCCAGACAGGGGACGGGGGCGAGCAGTACTTC.